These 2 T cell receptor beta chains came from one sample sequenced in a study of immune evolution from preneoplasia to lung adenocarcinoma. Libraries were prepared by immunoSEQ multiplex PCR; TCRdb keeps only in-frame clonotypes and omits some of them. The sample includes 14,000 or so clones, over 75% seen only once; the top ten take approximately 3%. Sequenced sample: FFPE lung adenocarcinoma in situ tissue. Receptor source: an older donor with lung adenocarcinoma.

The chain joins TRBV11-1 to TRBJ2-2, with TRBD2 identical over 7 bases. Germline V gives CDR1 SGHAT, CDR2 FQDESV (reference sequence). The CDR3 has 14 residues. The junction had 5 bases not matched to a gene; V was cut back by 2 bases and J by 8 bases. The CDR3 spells CASSLRPGGGELFF. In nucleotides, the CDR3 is TGTGCCAGCAGCTTACGACCGGGGGGAGGGGAGCTGTTTTTT. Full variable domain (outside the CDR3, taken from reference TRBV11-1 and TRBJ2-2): EAEVAQSPRYKITEKSQAVAFWCDPISGHATLYWYRQILGQGPELLVQFQDESVVDDSQLPKDRFSAERLKGVDSTLKIQPAELGDSAMYLCASSLRPGGGELFFGEGSRLTVL.

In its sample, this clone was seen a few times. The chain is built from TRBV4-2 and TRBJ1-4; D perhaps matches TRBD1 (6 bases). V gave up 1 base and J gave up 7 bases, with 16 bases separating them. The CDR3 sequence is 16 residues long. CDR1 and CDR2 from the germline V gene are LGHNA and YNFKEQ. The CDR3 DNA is TGTGCCAGCAGCCAAGTTTCACAGGGAGGGGTTGAAAAACTGTTTTTT. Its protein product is CASSQVSQGGVEKLFF.